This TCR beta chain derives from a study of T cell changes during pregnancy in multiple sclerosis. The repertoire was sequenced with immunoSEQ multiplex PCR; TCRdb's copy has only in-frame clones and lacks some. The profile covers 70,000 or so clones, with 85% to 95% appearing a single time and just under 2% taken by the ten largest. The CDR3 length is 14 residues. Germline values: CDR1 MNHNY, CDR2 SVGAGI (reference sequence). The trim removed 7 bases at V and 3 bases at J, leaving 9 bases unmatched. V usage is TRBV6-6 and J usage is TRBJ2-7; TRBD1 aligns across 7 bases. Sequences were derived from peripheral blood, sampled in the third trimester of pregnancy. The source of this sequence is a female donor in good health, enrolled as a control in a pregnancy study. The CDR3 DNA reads TGTGCCAGCACCCAAACAGGGGCCAACTACGAGCAGTACTTC. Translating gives CASTQTGANYEQYF.